This passage covers 8 T cell receptor beta chains from one sample sequenced in a study of blood T cell repertoires in COVID-19. Produced via immunoSEQ multiplex PCR; TCRdb's table is partial and in-frame only. Here the sample spans tens of thousands of clones, 83% being singletons. Sequences were obtained from peripheral blood. These receptor sequences come from a human donor in a cohort sampled during active COVID-19.

This clone was observed a single time. The rearrangement links TRBV2 to TRBJ1-6; 7 positions agree with TRBD1. V lost 10 bases and J lost 0; bases outside the gene matches: 9. The CDR3 loop spans 16 amino acids. The V gene's germline CDR1 is SNHLY and CDR2 FYNNEI. The CDR3 loop is CAIQGQFSSYNSPLHF. The CDR3, as DNA: TGTGCCATTCAGGGACAGTTCAGCTCCTATAATTCACCCCTCCACTTT. Drawing the rest from reference TRBV2 and TRBJ1-6, the complete variable domain is EPEVTQTPSHQVTQMGQEVILRCVPISNHLYFYWYRQILGQKVEFLVSFYNNEISEKSEIFDDQFSVERPDGSNFTLKIRSTKLEDSAMYFCAIQGQFSSYNSPLHFGNGTRLTVT.

This sequence joins TRBV11-2 and TRBJ2-2, with D unclear. CDR3 length equals 13 residues. The V gene's germline CDR1 is SGHAT and CDR2 FQNNGV. Trimming removed 4 bases from V and 6 bases from J, with 9 bases in between. The CDR3 is CASSSRVAGELFF. CDR3 DNA sequence: TGTGCCAGCAGCTCAAGAGTCGCCGGGGAGCTGTTTTTT.

The chain recombines TRBV19 with TRBJ2-2; D unclear. V lost 5 bases to trimming and J lost 0 bases, with 7 bases between them. The germline gives CDR1 LNHDA, CDR2 SQIVND (reference sequence). This CDR3 has 14 amino acids. The CDR3 region is CASSRSANTGELFF. For the CDR3, the DNA is TGTGCCAGTAGTCGGAGCGCGAACACCGGGGAGCTGTTTTTT. Drawing the rest from reference TRBV19 and TRBJ2-2, the complete variable domain is DGGITQSPKYLFRKEGQNVTLSCEQNLNHDAMYWYRQDPGQGLRLIYYSQIVNDFQKGDIAEGYSVSREKKESFPLTVTSAQKNPTAFYLCASSRSANTGELFFGEGSRLTVL.

This clone showed up just once. The V call is TRBV6-5, the J call TRBJ1-2; 7 bases are a match to TRBD1. The trim removed 6 bases at V and 2 bases at J, leaving 6 bases unmatched. The CDR3 has 14 amino acids. Looked up from germline, CDR1 is MNHEY and CDR2 is SVGAGI. In nucleotides, the CDR3 is TGTGCCAGCAGCGTGACAGGGTCCAACTATGGCTACACCTTC. This sequence encodes CASSVTGSNYGYTF.

As to this clone: This sample includes further DNA sequences coding for the same CDR3. The rearrangement joins TRBV10-3 to TRBJ2-2; tentatively, D is TRBD2 (6 bases). The CDR3 contains 14 residues. Trimming removed 3 bases from V and 4 bases from J, with 9 bases in between. Germline V gene lookup returns CDR1 ENHRY and CDR2 SYGVKD. In DNA form, the CDR3 reads TGTGCCATCAGTGAAGTGGGGGGCACCGGGGAGCTGTTTTTT. Translated: CAISEVGGTGELFF.

The chain recombines TRBV6-5 with TRBJ2-7, with D maybe TRBD2 (5 bases). CDR1 is MNHEY and CDR2 is SVGAGI in the germline V gene. The CDR3 runs 13 residues. Trimming removed 6 bases at V and 2 bases at J, with 11 bases between. The CDR3 protein is CASRVGVPYEQYF. The CDR3 DNA sequence: TGTGCCAGCAGGGTCGGGGTACCCTACGAGCAGTACTTC.

This rearrangement joins TRBV19 to TRBJ1-6, with 7 positions matching TRBD1. Germline values: CDR1 LNHDA, CDR2 SQIVND (reference sequence). The V gene end was trimmed by 4 bases and the J gene end by 7 bases; junction bases not matched to a gene: 4. This CDR3 region has 14 residues. The CDR3 sequence is CASSTGQLNSPLHF. Written as DNA, the CDR3 is TGTGCCAGTAGTACGGGACAGCTCAATTCACCCCTCCACTTT.

The chain combines TRBV9 with TRBJ2-5, with 11 bases aligning to TRBD2. This CDR3 has 15 residues. The trim removed 2 bases at V and 5 bases at J, leaving 5 bases unmatched. Germline CDR1 is SGDLS and CDR2 is YYNGEE. In DNA, the CDR3 is TGTGCCAGCAGCGTTAGCGGGGGGGCACCCGAGACCCAGTACTTC. The encoded protein is CASSVSGGAPETQYF.